Given below is one T cell receptor beta chain in context. Its target is not known. With template switching, a universal primer site was added, and the cDNA carried unique molecular identifiers. TCRdb passed the 5' RACE reads through MiXCR, listing each CDR3 protein once. The sample holds 1.5 million to 2 million distinct CDR3 sequences, 25% to 35% seen once. The sample comes from a study of identical twins. General study findings and limits: Less excess twin sharing appeared in beta out-of-frame sequences.

Trimming took off 5 bases at V and 11 bases at J, with 24 bases between the two ends. In germline, CDR1 is MNHNY, CDR2 SVGAGI (reference sequence). CDR3 length equals 15 residues. This chain uses TRBV6-6 with TRBJ2-5; weak D call: TRBD2 (5 bases). Sequencing used cord blood. This sequence originates from a newborn girl in good health. The chain's CDR3 is CASSPRAGVRNEQYF. The DNA of the CDR3 is TGTGCCAGCAGTCCTCGAGCCGGGGTTAGGAATGAGCAGTACTTC.